The 30 T cell receptor beta chains below come from one sample, sequenced in a study of blood T cell repertoires in COVID-19. The table came from immunoSEQ multiplex PCR; TCRdb's copy has only in-frame clones and leaves some out. The table has about 68,000 clones, 70% to 90% seen once; the top ten hold less than 9%. The sample consisted of peripheral blood. These receptors came from a young man with acute or convalescent COVID-19.

The chain joins TRBV24-1 to TRBJ2-3; perhaps TRBD2 as D (5 bases). The length of the CDR3 is 15 residues. The V and J ends lost 5 bases and 2 bases respectively, with 13 bases between them. Looked up from germline, CDR1 is KGHDR and CDR2 is SFDVKD. The CDR3 bases are TGTGCCACCAGTGTTCTCCGAGGGTCCACAGATACGCAGTATTTT. Protein product: CATSVLRGSTDTQYF.

The chain recombines TRBV6-2 or TRBV6-3 with TRBJ2-1; 8 nucleotides align to TRBD1. The CDR3 has 16 residues. Looked up from germline, CDR1 is MNHEY and CDR2 is SVGEGT. The V and J ends lost 0 bases and 7 bases, in that order; junction bases with no gene match: 8. The CDR3: CASSYSIQGAGNEQFF. Written as DNA, the CDR3 is TGTGCCAGCAGTTACTCGATCCAGGGGGCAGGGAATGAGCAGTTCTTC.

This clone has just a few counts. The V gene is TRBV9, the J gene TRBJ1-5; 7 nucleotides align to TRBD1. The CDR3 spans 15 residues. Trimming cost V 2 bases and J 5 bases; bases outside gene matches: 7. Germline V gene sequence: CDR1 SGDLS, CDR2 YYNGEE. CDR3 in amino acids: CASSVADRVDQPQHF. The DNA for the CDR3 is TGTGCCAGCAGCGTGGCTGACAGGGTGGATCAGCCCCAGCATTTT.

This rearrangement joins TRBV4-2 to TRBJ2-1; TRBD2 aligns across 7 bases. Per germline, CDR1 LGHNA and CDR2 YNFKEQ. The CDR3 is 15 amino acids. Unmatched junction bases numbered 10, after V lost 5 bases and J lost 6 bases. DNA of the CDR3: TGTGCCAGCAGCTCTGCCCTAGCGGAGTTCAATGAGCAGTTCTTC. Translating gives CASSSALAEFNEQFF.

The V and J genes are TRBV11-2 and TRBJ1-1, with D possibly TRBD1 on 6 matching bases. The germline V and J ends were trimmed by 4 bases and 1 base, with 10 bases remaining between them. CDR3 length: 14 amino acids. Germline V gives CDR1 SGHAT, CDR2 FQNNGV. CDR3 DNA: TGTGCCAGCAGCTCCCAACAGGGGAACACTGAAGCTTTCTTT. It codes for CASSSQQGNTEAFF.

This chain links TRBV7-2 with TRBJ1-2; tentatively, D is TRBD1 (6 bases). The CDR3 contains 13 residues. Trimming took 5 bases from V and 8 from J, leaving 15 bases between them. The germline CDR1 and CDR2 sequences are SGHTA and FQGNSA. In DNA, the CDR3 is TGTGCCAGCAGCCCCCCAGGGGTGGCCGGCTACACCTTC. Protein sequence: CASSPPGVAGYTF.

V is TRBV6-5 and J is TRBJ1-4, with 7 bases aligning to TRBD1. V dropped 6 bases and J dropped 8; count of bases not matched to a gene: 9. The CDR3 is made up of 14 amino acids. Germline CDR1 reads MNHEY; CDR2 reads SVGAGI. In nucleotides, the CDR3 is TGTGCCAGCAGAAAACAGGGGCCCGGGGAAAAACTGTTTTTT. It translates to CASRKQGPGEKLFF.

V usage is TRBV18 and J usage is TRBJ2-1; TRBD2 matches 8 bases. Germline V gene data show CDR1 as KGHSH and CDR2 as LQKENI. The V segment lost 2 bases and the J segment 8 bases; nucleotides outside the gene matches: 11. This CDR3 contains 16 residues. The CDR3 reads CASSPTPRTSSDEQFF. DNA for the CDR3: TGTGCCAGCTCACCAACCCCCCGGACTAGCTCGGATGAGCAGTTCTTC.

This chain connects TRBV19 to TRBJ2-2; D is unresolved. Trimming left V 9 bases short and J 5 bases short, with 7 bases between. In germline, CDR1 is LNHDA, CDR2 SQIVND (reference sequence). The CDR3 runs 11 residues. CDR3 region: CARTGTGELFF. The CDR3, as DNA: TGTGCCAGGACCGGGACCGGGGAGCTGTTTTTT. Together with reference TRBV19 and TRBJ2-2, the CDR3 gives the full variable domain: DGGITQSPKYLFRKEGQNVTLSCEQNLNHDAMYWYRQDPGQGLRLIYYSQIVNDFQKGDIAEGYSVSREKKESFPLTVTSAQKNPTAFYLCARTGTGELFFGEGSRLTVL.

This clone was seen only once. The V and J genes are TRBV2 and TRBJ1-2; 8 nucleotides align to TRBD1. The CDR3 is made up of 16 amino acids. Trimming took 7 bases from V and 4 from J; bases not matched to a gene: 14. Per germline, CDR1 SNHLY and CDR2 FYNNEI. The CDR3 here is CASMRPGQGAPYGYTF. As DNA, the CDR3 is TGTGCCAGCATGAGGCCGGGGCAGGGGGCACCCTATGGCTACACCTTC.

This clone was counted only a few times. The CDR3, as DNA: TGTGCCTGGAGTGTACTAGCGGGCACAGATACGCAGTATTTT. Protein sequence: CAWSVLAGTDTQYF. The rearrangement uses TRBV30 and TRBJ2-3, with 8 bases aligning to TRBD2. The CDR3 runs 14 residues. J lost 1 base, V lost 0 bases, and 0 bases had no gene match. CDR1 GTSNPN and CDR2 SVGIG come from the germline V gene (reference sequence).

The genes are TRBV14 and TRBJ2-7; D ambiguous. The CDR3 extends over 15 amino acids. Germline assignment: CDR1 SGHDN and CDR2 FVKESK. V was clipped by 1 base and J by 0 bases, with 10 bases between them. CDR3 DNA sequence: TGTGCCAGCAGCCAAGCTTCGGTTTCCTCCTACGAGCAGTACTTC. It translates to CASSQASVSSYEQYF.

The rearrangement links TRBV7-2 to TRBJ2-6; 9 bases line up with TRBD2. After removal of 1 base from V and 0 bases from J, the junction contained 4 bases not matched to a gene. The CDR3 extends over 18 amino acids. Germline CDR1 is SGHTA and CDR2 is FQGNSA. CDR3 nucleotide sequence: TGTGCCAGCAGCTTAGATACTAGCGGGTTCTCTGGGGCCAACGTCCTGACTTTC. Translating gives CASSLDTSGFSGANVLTF.

This chain uses TRBV11-1 with TRBJ2-1, with 7 nucleotides matching TRBD2. The CDR3 has 13 residues. Germline loops: CDR1 SGHAT, CDR2 FQDESV (reference sequence). Trimming at V came to 1 base and at J to 6 bases, leaving 0 bases not matched to a gene. CDR3 region: CASSLGGSNEQFF. DNA for the CDR3: TGTGCCAGCAGCTTAGGCGGGAGCAATGAGCAGTTCTTC. Drawing the rest from reference TRBV11-1 and TRBJ2-1, the complete variable domain is EAEVAQSPRYKITEKSQAVAFWCDPISGHATLYWYRQILGQGPELLVQFQDESVVDDSQLPKDRFSAERLKGVDSTLKIQPAELGDSAMYLCASSLGGSNEQFFGPGTRLTVL.

In DNA, the CDR3 is TGTGCCTGGACAAAACCAGGGTTTTCGGAGACCCAGTACTTC. Its protein is CAWTKPGFSETQYF. The rearrangement joins TRBV30 to TRBJ2-5; weak D call: TRBD1 (5 bases). There are 14 residues in the CDR3. Germline loops: CDR1 GTSNPN, CDR2 SVGIG (reference sequence). Trimming cost V 4 bases and J 5 bases, with 17 bases left between them.

This chain connects TRBV5-1 to TRBJ1-3, with D unresolved. CDR1 is SGHRS, CDR2 YFSETQ, per germline. This CDR3 contains 14 residues. V shed 4 bases and J shed 0 bases, with 8 bases lying between them. In nucleotides, the CDR3 is TGCGCCAGCAGCCCGGGTGACTCTGGAAACACCATATATTTT. Protein: CASSPGDSGNTIYF. The variable domain in full, completed from reference TRBV5-1 and TRBJ1-3, reads KAGVTQTPRYLIKTRGQQVTLSCSPISGHRSVSWYQQTPGQGLQFLFEYFSETQRNKGNFPGRFSGRQFSNSRSEMNVSTLELGDSALYLCASSPGDSGNTIYFGEGSWLTVV.

The chain has TRBV27 and TRBJ2-7, with 7 bases aligning to TRBD2. The trim removed 4 bases at V and 4 bases at J, leaving 13 bases unmatched. Per the germline V gene, CDR1 is MNHEY and CDR2 is SMNVEV (reference sequence). The CDR3 runs to 16 residues. The CDR3 coding sequence is TGTGCCAGCAGTTACACCGGGACTACGAAACCTTACGAGCAGTACTTC. This gives the protein CASSYTGTTKPYEQYF.

The chain carries TRBV4-2 and TRBJ2-3; D might be TRBD2 (6 bases). Per germline, CDR1 LGHNA and CDR2 YNFKEQ. Trimming left V 1 base short and J 4 bases short, with 12 bases between. This CDR3 has 15 residues. CDR3 residues: CASSQGLVRPDTQYF. The CDR3 nucleotides read TGTGCCAGCAGCCAAGGACTAGTGAGGCCAGATACGCAGTATTTT.

V usage is TRBV6-6 and J usage is TRBJ2-3; D is unresolved. Trimming cost V 10 bases and J 0 bases, with 14 bases left between them. CDR1 MNHNY and CDR2 SVGAGI come from the germline V gene (reference sequence). This CDR3 is 14 amino acids long. The DNA of the CDR3 is TGTGCCACCAACCCGGCGAGGAGCACAGATACGCAGTATTTT. It is translated as CATNPARSTDTQYF.

A single count supports this clone. V is TRBV5-5 and J is TRBJ2-7; tentative D call: TRBD2 (6 bases). CDR1 is SGHKS, CDR2 YYEKEE, per germline (reference sequence). The CDR3 loop spans 14 amino acids. V gave up 4 bases and J gave up 6 bases, with 17 bases separating them. CDR3 nucleotides: TGTGCCAGCAGCCCTGTGGCGGGAAAGGGCGAGCAGTACTTC. Its protein product is CASSPVAGKGEQYF.

This chain joins TRBV19 and TRBJ2-1; D unresolved. In germline, CDR1 is LNHDA, CDR2 SQIVND (reference sequence). This CDR3 has 13 residues. V shed 5 bases and J shed 8 bases, with 13 bases lying between them. The CDR3: CASSPSSIHEQFF. CDR3 coding DNA: TGTGCCAGTAGTCCTTCTAGTATCCATGAGCAGTTCTTC.

This chain connects TRBV28 to TRBJ2-2, with 7 bases matching TRBD1. The CDR3 extends over 16 amino acids. With V trimmed by 7 bases and J by 1 base, 9 bases remained unmatched. CDR1 is MDHEN and CDR2 is SYDVKM in the germline V gene. The DNA of the CDR3 is TGTGCCAGCACCTCTGCCGGGACAGAGAACACCGGGGAGCTGTTTTTT. Its protein product is CASTSAGTENTGELFF.

The chain is built from TRBV6-2 or TRBV6-3 and TRBJ2-1; D uncertain. Trimming cost V 8 bases and J 6 bases, with 14 bases left between them. Germline CDR1 is MNHEY and CDR2 is SVGEGT. This CDR3 spans 13 amino acids. The CDR3 DNA reads as TGTGCCAGCCATTACTCCTTCCGCAATGAGCAGTTCTTC. This encodes CASHYSFRNEQFF.

This chain links TRBV14 with TRBJ2-1; 7 positions match TRBD2. This CDR3 contains 15 residues. After removal of 0 bases from V and 6 bases from J, the junction contained 5 bases not matched to a gene. Germline V gene sequence: CDR1 SGHDN, CDR2 FVKESK. The CDR3 sequence is CASSQEAGSFNEQFF. In DNA, the CDR3 is TGTGCCAGCAGCCAAGAAGCGGGAAGTTTCAATGAGCAGTTCTTC.

This chain joins TRBV9 and TRBJ1-2; 8 bases match TRBD1. This CDR3 is built from 14 residues. CDR1 is SGDLS, CDR2 YYNGEE, per germline. After removal of 4 bases from V and 3 bases from J, the junction contained 5 bases not matched to a gene. The CDR3 nucleotides are TGTGCCAGCAGCCCGGGACAGGAACACTATGGCTACACCTTC. This gives the protein CASSPGQEHYGYTF.

The CDR3 DNA reads TGCGCCAGCAGCCCCCATCACAGTCAAGAGACCCAGTACTTC. Its protein product is CASSPHHSQETQYF. The V and J genes are TRBV5-1 and TRBJ2-5; D not certain. V was clipped by 4 bases and J by 2 bases, with 12 bases between them. The CDR3 has 14 amino acids. The V gene's germline CDR1 is SGHRS and CDR2 YFSETQ. Full variable domain (rest looked up from reference TRBV5-1 and TRBJ2-5): KAGVTQTPRYLIKTRGQQVTLSCSPISGHRSVSWYQQTPGQGLQFLFEYFSETQRNKGNFPGRFSGRQFSNSRSEMNVSTLELGDSALYLCASSPHHSQETQYFGPGTRLLVL.

Turning to this clone: The sample contains more than one DNA sequence encoding this CDR3. This chain connects TRBV7-9 to TRBJ1-2, with 9 bases that match TRBD1. This CDR3 spans 12 amino acids. The V gene's germline CDR1 is SEHNR and CDR2 FQNEAQ (reference sequence). Losses at the gene ends were 5 bases for V and 5 bases for J; bases not matched to a gene: 0. The CDR3 here is CASSGQGYGYTF. The CDR3 nucleotides read TGTGCCAGCAGCGGACAGGGGTATGGCTACACCTTC.

This clone was seen more than once but under ten times. In DNA, the CDR3 is TGTGCCAGCAGCCCCAGGGGGCCAGGCAATCAGCCCCAGCATTTT. Protein product: CASSPRGPGNQPQHF. The rearrangement joins TRBV4-2 to TRBJ1-5; 8 positions match TRBD1. The V segment lost 4 bases and the J segment 2 bases; nucleotides outside the gene matches: 4. Germline V gene data show CDR1 as LGHNA and CDR2 as YNFKEQ. This CDR3 is built from 15 residues.

The V and J genes are TRBV30 and TRBJ1-5, with 8 positions matching TRBD1. CDR1 is GTSNPN, CDR2 SVGIG, per germline (reference sequence). V lost 1 base, J lost 7 bases, and 9 bases stayed unmatched. The CDR3 length is 15 residues. This CDR3 reads CAWSATDRVNQPQHF. The CDR3 DNA sequence: TGTGCCTGGAGTGCCACGGACAGGGTGAACCAGCCCCAGCATTTT.

The rearrangement joins TRBV6-5 to TRBJ1-6; D is ambiguous. This CDR3 comprises 14 residues. V lost 5 bases, J lost 11 bases, and 16 bases lay in between. Germline-derived CDR1 and CDR2 are MNHEY and SVGAGI. The CDR3 reads CASSPNDRGAPLHF. DNA of the CDR3: TGTGCCAGCAGTCCGAACGACCGGGGAGCACCCCTCCACTTT.